Each of the 21 T cell receptor beta chains below was sequenced from the same sample in a study of blood T cell repertoires in COVID-19. The table came from immunoSEQ multiplex PCR; TCRdb's copy has only in-frame clones and leaves some out. The table records around 200,000 clones, about nine tenths of them present only once. What was sequenced was PBMCs or T cells enriched from blood (not recorded which). The receptors originated from a woman in her thirties or forties with acute COVID-19.

This clone was detected only once. The chain couples TRBV11-1 to TRBJ2-2, with TRBD1 matching 9 bases. Germline V gene sequence: CDR1 SGHAT, CDR2 FQDESV (reference sequence). CDR3 length: 16 amino acids. The V gene end was trimmed by 5 bases and the J gene end by 3 bases; junction bases not matched to a gene: 7. CDR3 sequence (DNA): TGTGCCAGCAGCCCCGGACAGGGGCGCGACACCGGGGAGCTGTTTTTT. It specifies CASSPGQGRDTGELFF.

This chain links TRBV6-2 or TRBV6-3 with TRBJ1-1, with no clear D. CDR1 is MNHEY, CDR2 SVGEGT, per germline. The CDR3 is 14 amino acids. V lost 0 bases, J lost 0 bases, and 5 bases lay in between. The CDR3 DNA is TGTGCCAGCAGTTACTCTTCAGTGAACACTGAAGCTTTCTTT. Translation gives CASSYSSVNTEAFF.

This chain joins TRBV3-1 (or the pseudogene TRBV3-2) and TRBJ1-1, with D possibly TRBD1 on 5 matching bases. The germline V and J ends were trimmed by 1 base and 7 bases, with 10 bases remaining between them. This CDR3 comprises 13 residues. Germline values: CDR1 LGHDT, CDR2 YNNKEL (reference sequence). CDR3 region: CASSQVHGGEAFF. The DNA of the CDR3 is TGTGCCAGCAGCCAAGTACACGGGGGTGAAGCTTTCTTT.

This clone was counted a few times. The chain is built from TRBV12-5 and TRBJ2-7; perhaps TRBD2 as D (6 bases). The germline V gene has CDR1 LGHNT and CDR2 FRNRAP. The CDR3 is 14 residues long. V was trimmed by 5 bases and J by 0 bases, leaving 11 bases between them. The DNA of the CDR3 is TGTGCTAGTGGTCGGGAGTCCAGCTCCTACGAGCAGTACTTC. Its protein product is CASGRESSSYEQYF.

The chain is built from TRBV2 and TRBJ2-2; 16 nucleotides match TRBD2. Germline V lookup: CDR1 SNHLY, CDR2 FYNNEI. The length of the CDR3 is 18 residues. V dropped 5 bases and J dropped 5; count of bases not matched to a gene: 8. This CDR3 is CASSSPGLAGGRTGELFF. The DNA for the CDR3 is TGTGCCAGCAGTTCTCCGGGACTAGCGGGGGGGCGAACCGGGGAGCTGTTTTTT. Full variable domain (outside the CDR3, taken from reference TRBV2 and TRBJ2-2): EPEVTQTPSHQVTQMGQEVILRCVPISNHLYFYWYRQILGQKVEFLVSFYNNEISEKSEIFDDQFSVERPDGSNFTLKIRSTKLEDSAMYFCASSSPGLAGGRTGELFFGEGSRLTVL.

V gene TRBV5-4 combines with J gene TRBJ1-2; the match to TRBD1 covers 10 bases. Losses at the gene ends were 4 bases for V and 0 bases for J; bases not matched to a gene: 6. From germline, CDR1 is SGHNT and CDR2 YYREEE (reference sequence). This CDR3 is 16 amino acids long. This CDR3 is CASSNKGQGSNYGYTF. The CDR3 DNA sequence: TGTGCCAGCAGCAATAAGGGACAGGGGTCTAACTATGGCTACACCTTC.

The chain couples TRBV20-1 to TRBJ2-7; 12 nucleotides match TRBD2. Germline trimming cut 3 bases from V and 2 bases from J; bases unmatched to any gene: 5. The V gene's germline CDR1 is DFQATT and CDR2 SNEGSKA (reference sequence). The CDR3 length is 15 residues. The CDR3 DNA follows: TGCAGTGCTAGTAAACTAGCGGGGGGCCCCTACGAGCAGTACTTC. Translated: CSASKLAGGPYEQYF.

This sequence joins TRBV21-1 and TRBJ2-7; the D call TRBD2 from the table was never checked on the DNA. TRBV21-1 is a known pseudogene. The CDR3 sequence is 15 residues long. CDR3 nucleotides: TGTGCCAGCAGCAAAGGTCCAGCGAGCTCCTACGAGCAGTACTTC. Translation gives CASSKGPASSYEQYF.

This chain links TRBV7-9 with TRBJ1-2; perhaps TRBD1 as D (6 bases). The V gene lost 1 base and the J gene lost 4 bases, with 10 bases spanning the gap. Per the germline V gene, CDR1 is SEHNR and CDR2 is FQNEAQ (reference sequence). CDR3 length: 14 amino acids. CDR3 region: CASSLEDSLYGYTF. As DNA, the CDR3 is TGTGCCAGCAGCTTAGAGGACAGTCTCTATGGCTACACCTTC.

V is TRBV7-9 and J is TRBJ1-2; 7 bases line up with TRBD1. The CDR3 is made up of 13 amino acids. With V trimmed by 3 bases and J by 6 bases, 4 bases remained unmatched. Germline V gene lookup returns CDR1 SEHNR and CDR2 FQNEAQ (reference sequence). This chain's CDR3 is CASSLDRRDGYTF. The CDR3 DNA follows: TGTGCCAGCAGCTTGGACAGGAGGGATGGCTACACCTTC. Full variable domain (remainder filled in from reference TRBV7-9 and TRBJ1-2): DTGVSQNPRHKITKRGQNVTFRCDPISEHNRLYWYRQTLGQGPEFLTYFQNEAQLEKSRLLSDRFSAERPKGSFSTLEIQRTEQGDSAMYLCASSLDRRDGYTFGSGTRLTVV.

V is TRBV19 and J is TRBJ1-1; D is uncertain. Germline V CDR1 and CDR2: LNHDA, SQIVND (reference sequence). This CDR3 comprises 14 residues. The germline V and J ends were trimmed by 2 bases and 3 bases, with 10 bases remaining between them. The CDR3 DNA follows: TGTGCCAGTAGTATAACGCTACGATACACTGAAGCTTTCTTT. Its translation is CASSITLRYTEAFF. Together with reference TRBV19 and TRBJ1-1, the CDR3 gives the full variable domain: DGGITQSPKYLFRKEGQNVTLSCEQNLNHDAMYWYRQDPGQGLRLIYYSQIVNDFQKGDIAEGYSVSREKKESFPLTVTSAQKNPTAFYLCASSITLRYTEAFFGQGTRLTVV.

CDR3 sequence: CASSPTGWGYTF. CDR3 DNA sequence: TGTGCCAGCAGTCCGACAGGCTGGGGCTACACCTTC. This chain joins TRBV27 and TRBJ1-2; possible D gene TRBD1, 6 bases. This CDR3 has 12 amino acids. V shed 5 bases and J shed 8 bases, with 12 bases lying between them. CDR1 and CDR2 from the germline V gene are MNHEY and SMNVEV (reference sequence).

This clone was seen a single time. The V and J genes are TRBV5-6 and TRBJ2-3; no reliable D call. Germline CDR1 and CDR2: SGHDT and YYEEEE. The CDR3 runs to 17 residues. V lost 3 bases and J 0 bases, leaving 17 bases between the germline ends. The CDR3 DNA follows: TGTGCCAGCAGCTCCCTCTGGGTAGCCCGCAGCACAGATACGCAGTATTTT. Translated: CASSSLWVARSTDTQYF. Supplemented by reference TRBV5-6 and TRBJ2-3, the full variable domain reads DAGVTQSPTHLIKTRGQQVTLRCSPKSGHDTVSWYQQALGQGPQFIFQYYEEEERQRGNFPDRFSGHQFPNYSSELNVNALLLGDSALYLCASSSLWVARSTDTQYFGPGTRLTVL.

The chain couples TRBV6-2 or TRBV6-3 to TRBJ2-7, with D perhaps matching TRBD2 (6 bases). This CDR3 has 14 amino acids. Germline CDR1 reads MNHEY; CDR2 reads SVGEGT. Trimming stripped 2 bases from V and 0 bases from J, with 8 bases between. The CDR3 sequence is CASSYDGSSYEQYV. In DNA form, the CDR3 reads TGTGCCAGCAGTTACGACGGGAGCTCCTACGAGCAGTACGTC.

This rearrangement joins TRBV15 to TRBJ1-2; the match to TRBD1 covers 7 bases. Trimming took 3 bases from V and 8 from J; bases not matched to a gene: 15. The CDR3 extends over 16 amino acids. Germline loops: CDR1 LNHNV, CDR2 YYDKDF (reference sequence). The CDR3 DNA reads as TGTGCCACCAGCAGCACCCCAGGGGGTCGGCGTGGAGGCTACACCTTC. Translation gives CATSSTPGGRRGGYTF. Full variable domain (remainder filled in from reference TRBV15 and TRBJ1-2): DAMVIQNPRYQVTQFGKPVTLSCSQTLNHNVMYWYQQKSSQAPKLLFHYYDKDFNNEADTPDNFQSRRPNTSFCFLDIRSPGLGDTAMYLCATSSTPGGRRGGYTFGSGTRLTVV.

The chain uses TRBV19 and TRBJ1-5; possibly TRBD1 for D (5 bases). CDR1 and CDR2 (germline): LNHDA, SQIVND (reference sequence). The CDR3 totals 15 residues. Deletions cut 8 bases from V and 2 bases from J, with 16 bases between. The CDR3 sequence is CASRPTGVGNQPQHF. Here the CDR3 DNA reads TGTGCCAGTCGACCGACGGGGGTGGGCAATCAGCCCCAGCATTTT.

J is TRBJ1-1 and V is TRBV27; 9 nucleotides agree with TRBD1. CDR3 length: 15 amino acids. The germline V gene has CDR1 MNHEY and CDR2 SMNVEV (reference sequence). Unmatched junction bases numbered 12, after V lost 8 bases and J lost 5 bases. CDR3 protein: CASEGQGKGKTEAFF. CDR3 sequence (DNA): TGTGCCAGCGAGGGACAGGGAAAAGGAAAAACTGAAGCTTTCTTT.

The chain employs TRBV9 and TRBJ1-3, with D possibly TRBD1 on 6 matching bases. CDR3 length: 15 residues. The V and J ends lost 0 bases and 2 bases respectively, with 9 bases between them. Looked up from germline, CDR1 is SGDLS and CDR2 is YYNGEE. The CDR3 loop reads CASSVGTETGNTIYF. The CDR3 bases are TGTGCCAGCAGCGTAGGGACAGAGACTGGAAACACCATATATTTT.

The V and J genes are TRBV6-4 and TRBJ2-3, with TRBD1 matching 11 bases. J was trimmed by 4 bases and V by 10 bases; bases with no gene match: 7. Germline values: CDR1 MRHNA, CDR2 SNTAGT. This CDR3 is built from 14 residues. The CDR3 sequence is CANSDRGLPDTQYF. The CDR3 nucleotides are TGTGCCAACTCGGACAGGGGGCTCCCAGATACGCAGTATTTT.

The chain recombines TRBV5-1 with TRBJ1-1; 9 bases align to TRBD1. The CDR3 sequence is 13 residues long. The trim removed 3 bases at V and 7 bases at J, leaving 4 bases unmatched. Per the germline V gene, CDR1 is SGHRS and CDR2 is YFSETQ. The CDR3 sequence is CASSSLTGGEAFF. CDR3 sequence (DNA): TGCGCCAGCAGCTCTCTGACAGGGGGTGAAGCTTTCTTT.

The gene calls are TRBV2 and TRBJ1-1; possibly TRBD1 for D (6 bases). The CDR3 consists of 15 residues. Trimming removed 7 bases from V and 8 bases from J, with 23 bases in between. Germline CDR1 and CDR2: SNHLY and FYNNEI. The CDR3 reads CASKRGHILNWEAFF. The DNA of the CDR3 is TGTGCCAGCAAAAGGGGACACATTTTAAACTGGGAAGCTTTCTTT.